This TCR beta chain was profiled in a study of shared clonotypes between healthy human individuals. Germline V gene data show CDR1 as SGHTA and CDR2 as FQGNSA. CDR3 length equals 16 residues. The V end was cut by 1 base, the J end by 0 bases, with 7 bases between. Concerning this clone: This CDR3 is also generated by other DNA sequences in the sample.

Libraries were prepared by immunoSEQ multiplex PCR; TCRdb keeps only in-frame clonotypes and omits some of them. The repertoire holds a few million clones, with 95% as singletons. The specimen was naive CD4+ T cells sorted from blood. The subset is: CD45RA+ positively selected. The receptor's source is a man in his late teens or twenties in good health. This sequence joins TRBV7-2 and TRBJ2-6, with D tentatively TRBD1 or TRBD2 (5 bases each). The CDR3 sequence: CASSLGGFSGANVLTF. The CDR3 DNA follows: TGTGCCAGCAGCTTAGGGGGGTTCTCTGGGGCCAACGTCCTGACTTTC.